This T cell receptor beta chain comes out of a study of CD8+CD57+ T cells in acquired aplastic anemia. For the study at large: Average DNA yield from sorted CD4+ and CD8+ cells was approximately 3 ug. Whole-study results and caveats: Shared by patients and controls, nearly 30 CD8+ CDR3s were abundant in patients.

This clonotype was detected ten times or more. Its specificity is unknown. Genomic DNA, the template, was used for profiling of the TCR beta VDJ and CDR3. TCRdb re-called the reads with MiXCR, one entry per CDR3 protein. The sample lists more than 150,000 distinct CDR3 sequences, over 60% occurring once. Trimming cost V 7 bases and J 7 bases, with 10 bases left between them. Germline CDR1 reads MNHEY; CDR2 reads SVGEGT. The CDR3 totals 11 residues. The receptor comes from a human donor with severe aplastic anemia or a healthy control (not recorded which). The chain employs TRBV6-2 or TRBV6-3 and TRBJ2-5; D ambiguous. Specimen: sorted CD4+, CD8+, or CD8+CD57+ T cells (not recorded which) from PBMCs. For the CDR3, the DNA is TGTGCCAGCACCGCTACGGGGACCCAGTACTTC. It specifies CASTATGTQYF.